Given below is one T cell receptor beta chain in context. Its target is unknown. The sample is drawn from a study of CD8 T cells in ankylosing spondylitis. Preparation of TCR beta libraries was done by quantitative 5'-RACE with molecular barcodes. Via MiXCR, TCRdb re-called the 5' RACE reads, giving one row per CDR3 protein. The repertoire includes around 320,000 distinct CDR3 sequences, 20% of them detected once, and roughly 3.4% sits in the top ten. Study observations and caveats: Matched ankylosing spondylitis synovial fluid reportedly showed significant enrichment of disease-linked clones.

The V end lost 5 bases, the J end lost 0 bases, and 11 bases lay between the germline ends. The length of the CDR3 is 15 residues. Per the germline V gene, CDR1 is ENHRY and CDR2 is SYGVKD. This rearrangement joins TRBV10-3 to TRBJ1-3, with D perhaps TRBD1 (6 bases). The TCR was taken from a female donor with ankylosing spondylitis or in good health (not recorded which). The sequencing sample was made of blood, either unsorted or a sorted T cell fraction (not recorded which). In DNA form, the CDR3 reads TGTGCCATCAGTAGGACAGACTTCTCTGGAAACACCATATATTTT. Its translation is CAISRTDFSGNTIYF.